This T cell receptor beta chain was captured in a study of TIL therapy for anti-PD-1-resistant metastatic lung cancer. Study details: Tumors were harvested before any PD-1/PD-L1 blockade. Median patient age was around 50, ranging 38-75 years. General observations from the study: The baseline peripheral repertoire was partially replaced by infused TIL clonotypes that later decayed.

The CDR3 runs to 16 residues. In germline, CDR1 is MGHRA, CDR2 YSYEKL. V lost 4 bases and J lost 2; bases outside the gene matches: 7. Sample time point: pre-treatment sample, taken before nivolumab and TIL therapy. As for this clone: Its specificity is unknown.

The immunoSEQ assay was v3. Each library reached some 2 million read pairs, or 5-6 million at deep level. The table came from immunoSEQ multiplex PCR; TCRdb's copy has only in-frame clones and leaves some out. The profile shows tens of thousands of clones, around 63% of them singletons. The chain links TRBV4-1 to TRBJ2-5; TRBD2 matches at 10 bases. The sequencing used blood, collected at baseline. The sequence was collected from a person aged 25 to 80 with non-small cell lung cancer. In nucleotides, the CDR3 is TGCGCCAGCAGCCGGGTTCCAGCGGGAGGGCAAGAGACCCAGTACTTC. Translated, it gives CASSRVPAGGQETQYF.